This T cell receptor (beta chain) was captured by sequencing in a study of long-term antiretroviral therapy in people with HIV. Regarding the study as a whole: Post-ART diversity increased but stayed below transplant donor controls.

As for this clone: Its antigen is currently unknown.

Assay version v3.0 of immunoSEQ was used, and it was run at survey level. The assay was immunoSEQ multiplex PCR, and TCRdb's table has in-frame clones only and misses some. The top ten hold around 8.3% of the sample, which has 20,000 to 25,000 clones, approximately 80% seen once. The CDR3 is 15 amino acids. V lost 4 bases, J lost 4 bases, and 15 bases lay in between. The germline V gene encodes CDR1 SGHNT and CDR2 YYREEE (reference sequence). The sample in question was unsorted PBMCs, obtained 1.2 years after starting antiretroviral therapy. This TCR derives from a woman aged 40 to 50 with HIV. The chain combines TRBV5-4 with TRBJ2-1; D ambiguous. DNA of the CDR3: TGTGCCAGCAGCCCAGACACCCGTTCTTACAATGAGCAGTTCTTC. Encoded protein: CASSPDTRSYNEQFF.